These T cell receptor beta chains were read from a single sample in a study of T cell responses to AZD1222 COVID-19 vaccine. Data came from immunoSEQ multiplex PCR; TCRdb stores just in-frame clones and leaves some out. The data hold roughly 100,000 clones, with around nine tenths observed a single time. The specimen comprised peripheral blood, sampled on day 0 of AZD1222 vaccination. These receptors originate from an adult in good health. CDR3s include the opening cysteine and the closing phenylalanine or tryptophan. The order of the fields is clone size, D gene, J gene, V gene, CDR3 protein, CDR3 DNA. A D gene is named only where the DNA matches it firmly. Clone sizes are given selectively: once, few, many, or a class where the clone is expanded.

clone_size: once
d_call: TRBD2
j_call: TRBJ2-3
v_call: TRBV4-1
cdr3_aa: CASSQATSGGDLTQYF
cdr3_nt: TGCGCCAGCAGCCAGGCGACTAGCGGGGGAGATTTAACGCAGTATTTT

clone_size: -
d_call: -
j_call: TRBJ2-3
v_call: TRBV19
cdr3_aa: CASSMRGITDTQYF
cdr3_nt: TGTGCCAGTAGTATGCGGGGTATTACAGATACGCAGTATTTT

clone_size: -
d_call: TRBD1
j_call: TRBJ1-2
v_call: TRBV25-1
cdr3_aa: CASSETGVYGYTF
cdr3_nt: TGTGCCAGCAGCGAGACAGGGGTCTATGGCTACACCTTC

clone_size: -
d_call: -
j_call: TRBJ1-1
v_call: TRBV7-8
cdr3_aa: CASSQTPPGMAEAFF
cdr3_nt: TGTGCCAGCAGTCAAACCCCTCCGGGGATGGCTGAAGCTTTCTTT

clone_size: -
d_call: -
j_call: TRBJ1-2
v_call: TRBV19
cdr3_aa: CASSMVTGYTF
cdr3_nt: TGTGCCAGTAGTATGGTAACCGGCTACACCTTC

clone_size: -
d_call: -
j_call: TRBJ2-1
v_call: TRBV28
cdr3_aa: CATTKMTAYNEQFF
cdr3_nt: TGTGCCACCACTAAGATGACAGCCTACAATGAGCAGTTCTTC

clone_size: -
d_call: -
j_call: TRBJ1-3
v_call: TRBV7-9
cdr3_aa: CASSPRTEPGNTIYF
cdr3_nt: TGTGCCAGCAGCCCAAGGACAGAGCCGGGAAACACCATATATTTT

clone_size: -
d_call: TRBD1
j_call: TRBJ1-1
v_call: TRBV4-1
cdr3_aa: CASSQTGGGEAFF
cdr3_nt: TGCGCCAGCAGCCAGACAGGGGGTGGTGAAGCTTTCTTT

clone_size: -
d_call: -
j_call: TRBJ1-5
v_call: TRBV21-1
cdr3_aa: CASKKGRANQPQHF
cdr3_nt: TGTGCCAGCAAGAAGGGCAGGGCCAATCAGCCCCAGCATTTT

clone_size: -
d_call: TRBD1
j_call: TRBJ2-7
v_call: TRBV2
cdr3_aa: CASSGTGGWGYEQYF
cdr3_nt: TGTGCCAGCAGTGGGACAGGGGGCTGGGGCTACGAGCAGTACTTC

clone_size: -
d_call: -
j_call: TRBJ2-2
v_call: TRBV5-4
cdr3_aa: CASSLGRTRPGELFF
cdr3_nt: TGTGCCAGCAGCTTGGGCCGGACTCGGCCCGGGGAGCTGTTTTTT

clone_size: -
d_call: -
j_call: TRBJ2-7
v_call: TRBV18
cdr3_aa: CASSPRARDYEQYF
cdr3_nt: TGTGCCAGCTCACCTCGGGCGAGGGACTACGAGCAGTACTTC

clone_size: -
d_call: -
j_call: TRBJ2-7
v_call: TRBV5-1
cdr3_aa: CASSLLGREATSYEQYF
cdr3_nt: TGCGCCAGCAGCTTGCTGGGACGGGAAGCTACCTCCTACGAGCAGTACTTC

clone_size: -
d_call: -
j_call: TRBJ1-2
v_call: TRBV28
cdr3_aa: CASSLGVTVSNYGYTF
cdr3_nt: TGTGCCAGCAGTTTAGGCGTGACTGTTAGTAACTATGGCTACACCTTC

clone_size: -
d_call: -
j_call: TRBJ1-3
v_call: TRBV20-1
cdr3_aa: CSAQRGNTIYF
cdr3_nt: TGCAGTGCCCAGAGGGGGAACACCATATATTTT

clone_size: -
d_call: -
j_call: TRBJ2-5
v_call: TRBV5-6
cdr3_aa: CASSLALPLETQYF
cdr3_nt: TGTGCCAGCAGCTTGGCCCTACCTTTGGAGACCCAGTACTTC

clone_size: -
d_call: -
j_call: TRBJ1-2
v_call: TRBV27
cdr3_aa: CASSSGSGYGYTF
cdr3_nt: TGTGCCAGCAGTTCGGGATCCGGGTATGGCTACACCTTC

clone_size: -
d_call: -
j_call: TRBJ1-5
v_call: TRBV5-8
cdr3_aa: CASSFVGFYSNQPQHF
cdr3_nt: TGTGCCAGCAGCTTTGTCGGGTTTTATAGCAATCAGCCCCAGCATTTT

clone_size: -
d_call: TRBD1
j_call: TRBJ1-2
v_call: TRBV5-1
cdr3_aa: CASSPTGSIDYGYTF
cdr3_nt: TGCGCCAGCAGCCCGACAGGGTCGATTGACTATGGCTACACCTTC

clone_size: -
d_call: TRBD1
j_call: TRBJ2-5
v_call: TRBV5-1
cdr3_aa: CASSPGTGEETQYF
cdr3_nt: TGCGCCAGCAGCCCCGGGACAGGGGAAGAGACCCAGTACTTC

clone_size: -
d_call: -
j_call: TRBJ1-2
v_call: TRBV10-3
cdr3_aa: CAISESGEGYGYTF
cdr3_nt: TGTGCCATCAGTGAGTCCGGGGAGGGCTATGGCTACACCTTC

clone_size: -
d_call: TRBD2
j_call: TRBJ2-5
v_call: TRBV7-9
cdr3_aa: CASSFGGYDETQYF
cdr3_nt: TGTGCCAGCAGCTTCGGGGGGTACGACGAGACCCAGTACTTC

clone_size: -
d_call: -
j_call: TRBJ1-6
v_call: TRBV28
cdr3_aa: CASSRTNSPLHF
cdr3_nt: TGTGCCAGCAGCCGAACTAATTCACCCCTCCACTTT

clone_size: -
d_call: -
j_call: TRBJ2-2
v_call: TRBV5-6
cdr3_aa: CASSLLTGELFF
cdr3_nt: TGTGCCAGCAGCCTTCTTACCGGGGAGCTGTTTTTT

clone_size: -
d_call: TRBD1
j_call: TRBJ2-3
v_call: TRBV5-6
cdr3_aa: CASSSSRDRGLGADTQYF
cdr3_nt: TGTGCCAGCAGCTCCTCTCGGGACAGGGGACTGGGTGCAGATACGCAGTATTTT

clone_size: -
d_call: -
j_call: TRBJ2-2
v_call: TRBV11-2
cdr3_aa: CASSLDRSNTGELFF
cdr3_nt: TGTGCCAGCAGCTTAGATAGATCGAACACCGGGGAGCTGTTTTTT

clone_size: -
d_call: -
j_call: TRBJ1-2
v_call: TRBV2
cdr3_aa: CASSVYREDGYTF
cdr3_nt: TGTGCCAGCAGTGTTTACAGGGAGGACGGCTACACCTTC

clone_size: -
d_call: -
j_call: TRBJ1-6
v_call: TRBV2
cdr3_aa: CASSELDSGNSPLHF
cdr3_nt: TGTGCCAGCAGTGAGTTAGACTCAGGGAATTCACCCCTCCACTTT

clone_size: -
d_call: -
j_call: TRBJ1-1
v_call: TRBV11-2
cdr3_aa: CASSLRAWRDTSEAFF
cdr3_nt: TGTGCCAGCAGCTTGAGGGCTTGGAGGGACACCTCTGAAGCTTTCTTT

clone_size: -
d_call: -
j_call: TRBJ1-1
v_call: TRBV10-3
cdr3_aa: CAISDAGPDTEAFF
cdr3_nt: TGTGCCATCAGTGATGCGGGACCGGACACTGAAGCTTTCTTT

clone_size: -
d_call: TRBD1
j_call: TRBJ2-1
v_call: TRBV7-9
cdr3_aa: CASSLETGTEQFF
cdr3_nt: TGTGCCAGCAGCTTAGAGACAGGGACTGAGCAGTTCTTC

clone_size: -
d_call: -
j_call: TRBJ2-7
v_call: TRBV28
cdr3_aa: CASSTPLTAEQYF
cdr3_nt: TGTGCCAGCAGTACACCTTTGACGGCCGAGCAGTACTTC

clone_size: -
d_call: -
j_call: TRBJ1-3
v_call: TRBV7-8
cdr3_aa: CASSLWTAGNTIYF
cdr3_nt: TGTGCCAGCAGCTTGTGGACAGCCGGAAACACCATATATTTT

clone_size: -
d_call: TRBD1
j_call: TRBJ1-6
v_call: TRBV30
cdr3_aa: CAWSTQGVPYNSPLHF
cdr3_nt: TGTGCCTGGAGTACACAGGGGGTCCCCTATAATTCACCCCTCCACTTT

clone_size: -
d_call: -
j_call: TRBJ1-1
v_call: TRBV18
cdr3_aa: CASSPGGGATEAFF
cdr3_nt: TGTGCCAGCTCACCGGGTGGCGGGGCCACTGAAGCTTTCTTT

clone_size: -
d_call: -
j_call: TRBJ2-1
v_call: TRBV2
cdr3_aa: CASMEIGSSYNEQFF
cdr3_nt: TGTGCCAGTATGGAGATCGGAAGCTCCTACAATGAGCAGTTCTTC

clone_size: -
d_call: TRBD1
j_call: TRBJ2-1
v_call: TRBV5-4
cdr3_aa: CASSLGQGSYNEQFF
cdr3_nt: TGTGCCAGCAGCTTGGGACAGGGTTCCTACAATGAGCAGTTCTTC

clone_size: -
d_call: -
j_call: TRBJ1-5
v_call: TRBV28
cdr3_aa: CASSPPEGAQPQHF
cdr3_nt: TGTGCCAGCAGTCCCCCTGAGGGCGCTCAGCCCCAGCATTTT

clone_size: -
d_call: TRBD1
j_call: TRBJ1-1
v_call: TRBV10-2
cdr3_aa: CASSEHTGGTEAFF
cdr3_nt: TGCGCCAGCAGCGAACACACAGGGGGCACTGAAGCTTTCTTT

clone_size: -
d_call: -
j_call: TRBJ1-2
v_call: TRBV2
cdr3_aa: CASSEGGNYGYTF
cdr3_nt: TGTGCCAGCAGTGAAGGGGGGAACTATGGCTACACCTTC

clone_size: -
d_call: -
j_call: TRBJ1-2
v_call: TRBV27
cdr3_aa: CASSMGWNYGYTF
cdr3_nt: TGTGCCAGCAGTATGGGGTGGAACTATGGCTACACCTTC

clone_size: -
d_call: -
j_call: TRBJ1-1
v_call: TRBV27
cdr3_aa: CASIATGANTEAFF
cdr3_nt: TGTGCCAGCATCGCGACAGGTGCTAACACTGAAGCTTTCTTT

clone_size: -
d_call: -
j_call: TRBJ2-7
v_call: TRBV15
cdr3_aa: CATSRVGLVGQYF
cdr3_nt: TGTGCCACCAGCAGAGTAGGTCTTGTAGGGCAGTACTTC

clone_size: -
d_call: -
j_call: TRBJ2-3
v_call: TRBV20-1
cdr3_aa: CSASNVDTQYF
cdr3_nt: TGCAGTGCTTCAAATGTAGATACGCAGTATTTT

clone_size: -
d_call: TRBD2
j_call: TRBJ2-3
v_call: TRBV29-1
cdr3_aa: CSVPLGRDKLTDTQYF
cdr3_nt: TGCAGCGTCCCACTCGGGAGGGATAAGCTCACAGATACGCAGTATTTT

clone_size: -
d_call: -
j_call: TRBJ2-3
v_call: TRBV19
cdr3_aa: CASRGADTQYF
cdr3_nt: TGTGCCAGTCGAGGGGCGGATACGCAGTATTTT

clone_size: -
d_call: TRBD2
j_call: TRBJ2-2
v_call: TRBV28
cdr3_aa: CAIQTSGGTGELFF
cdr3_nt: TGTGCCATCCAAACTAGCGGGGGTACCGGGGAGCTGTTTTTT

clone_size: -
d_call: -
j_call: TRBJ1-5
v_call: TRBV27
cdr3_aa: CASSLSGEGNQPQHF
cdr3_nt: TGTGCCAGCAGTTTATCTGGGGAGGGCAATCAGCCCCAGCATTTT

clone_size: -
d_call: TRBD1
j_call: TRBJ2-3
v_call: TRBV18
cdr3_aa: CASSPGQGESTDTQYF
cdr3_nt: TGTGCCAGCTCACCAGGGCAGGGGGAGAGCACAGATACGCAGTATTTT

clone_size: -
d_call: -
j_call: TRBJ2-2
v_call: TRBV7-2
cdr3_aa: CASSLAPSYRAGELFF
cdr3_nt: TGTGCCAGCAGCTTAGCGCCCAGCTATAGGGCCGGGGAGCTGTTTTTT

clone_size: -
d_call: TRBD1
j_call: TRBJ1-2
v_call: TRBV7-2
cdr3_aa: CASSTDREVDGYTF
cdr3_nt: TGTGCCAGCAGCACAGACAGGGAGGTGGATGGCTACACCTTC

clone_size: -
d_call: -
j_call: TRBJ2-1
v_call: TRBV27
cdr3_aa: CASRQGQSEQFF
cdr3_nt: TGTGCCAGCAGGCAGGGGCAGTCTGAGCAGTTCTTC

clone_size: -
d_call: -
j_call: TRBJ2-4
v_call: TRBV10-2
cdr3_aa: CAARGGAKNIQYF
cdr3_nt: TGCGCCGCCCGAGGAGGGGCTAAAAACATTCAGTACTTC

clone_size: -
d_call: -
j_call: TRBJ1-1
v_call: TRBV28
cdr3_aa: CASSRIGAAQEAFF
cdr3_nt: TGTGCCAGCAGCCGGATAGGGGCGGCGCAGGAAGCTTTCTTT

clone_size: few
d_call: -
j_call: TRBJ2-7
v_call: TRBV29-1
cdr3_aa: CSVEDPQDYEQYF
cdr3_nt: TGCAGCGTTGAAGACCCTCAAGACTACGAGCAGTACTTC